The rows below give T cell receptor beta chains drawn from one sample of a study of T-cell reconstitution after alpha-beta-depleted transplantation in children. TCRdb ran MiXCR on the PCR reads and lists one entry per CDR3 protein. The sample consists of about 640,000 distinct CDR3 sequences, roughly 15% of them appearing once. The sample in question was PBMCs from the stem cell graft donor, obtained from the stem cell graft. The receptors were gathered from a human donor who donated a stem cell graft to a child with acute myeloid leukemia. Both conserved end residues are part of each CDR3. D genes are given only for firm matches. Rows may omit the clone size; those that give it use once, few, many or a size class.

j_call v_call d_call clone_size cdr3_nt cdr3_aa
TRBJ1-1 TRBV29-1 TRBD1 many TGCAGCGTAAACAGGGGAAACACTGAAGCTTTCTTT CSVNRGNTEAFF
TRBJ2-2 TRBV12-3/TRBV12-4 . . TGTGCCAGCACCGGGAACCCATTGACCGGGGAGCTGTTTTTT CASTGNPLTGELFF
TRBJ2-7 TRBV6-6 . many TGTGCCAGCAGCGACAGAACCTACGAGCAGTACTTC CASSDRTYEQYF
TRBJ1-4 TRBV5-5 TRBD1 many TGTGCCAGCAGTACACAGGGGATTACGGAAAAACTGTTTTTT CASSTQGITEKLFF
TRBJ2-6 TRBV21-1 . few TGTGCCAGCAGCAATCGAGTCTCTGGGGCCAACGTCCTGACTTTC CASSNRVSGANVLTF
TRBJ1-4 TRBV5-1 . few TGCGCCAGCAGTGTGTCGGGAAATAGGAATGAAAAACTGTTTTTT CASSVSGNRNEKLFF
TRBJ2-3 TRBV11-3 . . TGTGCCAGCAGCTTATTAGGTTCGGGGGCTCGTCCAGATACGCAGTATTTT CASSLLGSGARPDTQYF
TRBJ2-3 TRBV7-2 . few TGTGCCAGCAGCTTAGCAATCGCAGGGGGCACAGATACGCAGTATTTT CASSLAIAGGTDTQYF
TRBJ2-1 TRBV5-1 TRBD2 . TGCGCCAGCAGCCAGATAGCGGGGGGGCCGGGCAATGAGCAGTTCTTC CASSQIAGGPGNEQFF
TRBJ2-6 TRBV6-1 . . TGTGCCAGCAGTATCCCTGGGGCCAACGTCCTGACTTTC CASSIPGANVLTF
TRBJ2-2 TRBV5-1 . few TGCGCCAGCAGTGACGGGCCCCAAACTCGGACCGGGGAGCTGTTTTTT CASSDGPQTRTGELFF
TRBJ2-5 TRBV12-3/TRBV12-4 TRBD1 once TGTGCCAGCAGTGAGGGACAGCCAGAGACCCAGTACTTC CASSEGQPETQYF
TRBJ2-1 TRBV12-3/TRBV12-4 . many TGTGCCAGCAGCGGGCCTGGCTACAATGAGCAGTTCTTC CASSGPGYNEQFF
TRBJ2-1 TRBV24-1 . . TGTGCCACCAGGGGGGAGTACAATGAGCAGTTCTTC CATRGEYNEQFF
TRBJ2-1 TRBV3-1 TRBD2 . TGTGCCAGCAGCCAAGAGGATATAGCGGGGGTGTACAATGAGCAGTTCTTC CASSQEDIAGVYNEQFF
TRBJ1-5 TRBV6-1 . many TGTGCCAGCAGTACCAGCCAGGGCCGATATAGCAATCAGCCCCAGCATTTT CASSTSQGRYSNQPQHF
TRBJ2-5 TRBV5-1 TRBD1 many TGCGCCAGCAGCCGACAGGGGGCCTGGGAGACCCAGTACTTC CASSRQGAWETQYF
TRBJ2-7 TRBV7-2 TRBD2 . TGTGCCAGCAGCTTAGCGTTAAGCGGGGGATCCTACGAGCAGTACTTC CASSLALSGGSYEQYF
TRBJ1-6 TRBV15 . once TGTGCCACCTCAGCGTCGGGTTTCAACTCACCCCTCCACTTT CATSASGFNSPLHF